Here is one TCR beta chain with its context. This clone's antigen is unknown. No clone much larger than this one lies a single base away; base qualities are absent. The sample is drawn from a study of T cell responses to AZD1222 COVID-19 vaccine (dated by TCRdb to 2020 to 2022). Broadly, across the study: AZD1222 recipients with second doses at about 4 weeks or about 12 weeks were pooled, because spike-specific TCR depth and breadth did not differ between schedules. TCR sequencing covered approximately 230 trial participants: 200 to 220 given two doses of AZD1222 and approximately 26 given two doses of MenACWY control vaccine. Trial participants were enrolled by age into subgroups of 18-55, 56-69 and 70-plus years, and 148, 28 and 57 TCR-sequenced participants, respectively, were included in these subgroups. Summary of the overall study and its limitations: Because no samples from the day 14 peak response were available, repertoires could be characterized only after the peak T cell response. Conclusions about previously exposed vaccinees are limited because only five to seven AZD1222 recipients were SARS-CoV-2 seropositive at baseline. A significant rise in spike-specific TCR breadth and depth was observed after two AZD1222 doses relative to day 0 and relative to MenACWY recipients. In the small 56-69-year group, the increase in depth fell short of significance, most likely because of low power. The whole spike protein was spanned by vaccine-associated CD4 TCRs, and dominant responses were seen in regions 160-218 and 743-854. Reportedly, close to half of the unique spike-specific TCRs recognized epitopes lying outside the regions that are mutated in the B.1.351 and B.1.1.7 variants. Most participants were white British and females outnumbered males, and the authors suggested that clonal diversity may have been underestimated.

The CDR3 regions of human TCRbeta chains were subjected to immunosequencing. The authors' pipeline ran thus. TCRs in the repertoires were compared against a reference library of SARS-CoV-2-specific TCRs that had been generated with the MIRA antigen-specificity platform. Breadth was defined as the fraction of unique TCRs that were SARS-CoV-2-associated. Depth was defined as the fraction of total T cells that were SARS-CoV-2-associated. Using the MIRA data, every spike-specific TCR was mapped to the spike region that the TCR reacted to and assigned to either a CD4 or a CD8 class. Log10-transformed breadth and depth values were compared by one-way ANOVA with Sidak's multiple comparisons tests. This immuneACCESS table, as held by TCRdb, lists in-frame sequences with V and J called but not all clones. Of the missing ones, under half trace to an unresolved V gene in checked studies; the others have no known cause. D and trimming come from the DNA, and the V and J calls and clone size come from that table. This sample has 80,000 to 100,000 clones in its table, and 80% to 90% of those were observed once. The top ten clones comprise roughly 6.3% of the sample.

The intended sense of this specimen's time point label: baseline before first vaccination. Vaccinee samples were obtained from the UK trials COV001 and COV002, which included a single-blind randomized controlled phase 2/3 trial of AZD1222 (ChAdOx1 nCoV-19) in healthy adults. For TCRbeta chain sequencing, PBMC samples from trial participants were taken at day 0 and at day 28 after the second dose. The CDR3 has 12 amino acids, counting the end cysteine and phenylalanine. The read is trimmed to its CDR3 DNA, 36 bases read in frame from base 1. V is pared back by 5 bases and J by 7 bases, with 9 bases lying between the germline termini.

Here the chain combines TRBV12-3 or TRBV12-4 and TRBJ1-5, with the D gene not clear enough to name. The source of this sequence is an adult in good health. The sample consisted of peripheral blood, taken on day 0 of AZD1222 vaccination. Here is the DNA: TGTGCCAGCAGTGCCCCTCGGCAGCCCCAGCATTTT. Translated, this is CASSAPRQPQHF.